This T cell receptor beta chain was found in a study of molecular identifiers for immune sequencing clone quantification. About the research overall: Five portions were made in replicates from RNA of roughly 20,000 or 100,000 naive CD8 cells, and four underwent sequencing.

TCRdb re-called the PCR reads with MiXCR, one entry per CDR3 protein. The top ten hold approximately 0.84% of the sample, which has about 510,000 distinct CDR3 sequences, about a fifth seen once. V lost 1 base and J lost 0, with 21 bases in between. The CDR3 is 20 residues long. Germline V gene lookup returns CDR1 SEHNR and CDR2 FQNEAQ (reference sequence). When naive CD8 T cells were sorted, they were gated as CD8+CD4-CCR7+CD45RA+. The rearrangement uses TRBV7-9 and TRBJ2-2; a possible D gene is TRBD2 (5 bases). This clonotype was obtained from a human donor in good health. Some libraries in this study had Jurkat cell RNA spiked in. Sequencing input: naive CD8+ T cells from blood, with Jurkat cell RNA spiked in. Regarding subset: FACS-sorted CD8+CD4-CCR7+CD45RA+ naive T cells. The CDR3 is CASSLVEVRVGDSNTGELFF. Written as DNA, the CDR3 is TGTGCCAGCAGCTTAGTCGAAGTGCGGGTTGGGGATTCGAACACCGGGGAGCTGTTTTTT.